The rows below give T cell receptor beta chains drawn from one sample of a study of T-cell memory formation after mild COVID-19. TCRdb passed the 5' RACE reads through MiXCR, listing each CDR3 protein once. The table lists approximately 150,000 distinct CDR3 sequences, 6% to 6.5% of them singletons. The sequencing sample was made of PBMCs or a T cell subset sorted from them (not recorded which). Receptors originate from an adult woman who had mild COVID-19 (a few samples of this study predate the infection). Cell type and time point are not known. CDR3s include the opening cysteine and the closing phenylalanine or tryptophan. D genes are given only for firm matches. Only part of the rows carry a size: once, few, many, or a class if the clone is expanded.

v_call,clone_size,d_call,j_call,cdr3_nt,cdr3_aa
TRBV5-1,many,.,TRBJ1-1,TGCGCCAGCAGCTTTGGGGAAAGGGCTGAAGCTTTCTTT,CASSFGERAEAFF
TRBV29-1,many,.,TRBJ1-1,TGCAGCGTTGAAGTACGTGCGGTTGCCACTGAAGCTTTCTTT,CSVEVRAVATEAFF
TRBV10-3,many,.,TRBJ2-5,TGTGCCATCAGGTCGGGGGAGCAAGAGACCCAGTACTTC,CAIRSGEQETQYF
TRBV11-3,many,.,TRBJ2-2,TGTGCCAGCAGCTTATCTCAAGGGAAGACCGGGGAGCTGTTTTTT,CASSLSQGKTGELFF
TRBV20-1,.,.,TRBJ2-3,TGCAGTGCTAGAGATCTTTTTGTGGGAGTGGATAGTGGGCAGTATTTT,CSARDLFVGVDSGQYF
TRBV6-5,many,.,TRBJ1-2,TGTGCCAGCAGTTTTCGGAGAGGGCAGGGAACTGGCTACACCTTC,CASSFRRGQGTGYTF
TRBV3-1,few,.,TRBJ1-5,TGTGCCAGCAGCGGGGATACAACAGGGAAGGGGGGTTTGCCCCAGCATTTT,CASSGDTTGKGGLPQHF
TRBV29-1,few,.,TRBJ1-2,TGCAGCACGGGGAGGCCTGCTAACTATGGCTACACCTTC,CSTGRPANYGYTF
TRBV4-2,many,TRBD2,TRBJ2-3,TGTGCCAGCAGCCATCTGGGACTAGCGGAATTCTCGAGCACAGATACGCAGTATTTT,CASSHLGLAEFSSTDTQYF
TRBV7-6,few,TRBD1,TRBJ1-1,TGTGCCAGCAGCGTGACAGGGGGCGAAGTCAACACTGAAGCTTTCTTT,CASSVTGGEVNTEAFF
TRBV30,few,.,TRBJ1-2,TGTGCCTGGAGTCGGGGGAACTATGGCTACACCTTC,CAWSRGNYGYTF
TRBV7-2,few,.,TRBJ1-2,TGTGCCAGCAGCCAAGCCCCCGGACAGTATGGCTACACCTTC,CASSQAPGQYGYTF
TRBV5-6,many,.,TRBJ2-2,TGTGCCAGCAGCGCCGGGCGGAGAGTAGGCGGGGAGCTGTTTTTT,CASSAGRRVGGELFF
TRBV7-2,.,.,TRBJ2-7,TGTGCCAGCAGCTTAGAGTCCGGGGGCTGCGAGCAGTACTTC,CASSLESGGCEQYF
TRBV7-9,few,.,TRBJ2-3,TGTGCCAGCACCACCGGGGCCTCGAATACGCAGTATTTT,CASTTGASNTQYF
TRBV7-2,.,TRBD2,TRBJ2-1,TGTGCCAGCAGCTCCGGGGGACTAGCGGGGGGGCTGGGGGATGAGCAGTTCTTC,CASSSGGLAGGLGDEQFF
TRBV12-3/TRBV12-4,few,.,TRBJ2-1,TGTGCCAGCAGTTCCCGGGGGTCAAGGCCCGACAATGAGCAGTTCTTC,CASSSRGSRPDNEQFF
TRBV29-1,many,TRBD1,TRBJ2-7,TGCAGCGTTGTCAATACCGGGACAGGTCGCTCCGAGCAGTACTTC,CSVVNTGTGRSEQYF
TRBV29-1,many,.,TRBJ2-2,TGCAGCGTGCGGACCCAGTTGACAGCTACCGGGGAGCTGTTTTTT,CSVRTQLTATGELFF
TRBV19,few,TRBD1,TRBJ1-2,TGTGCCAGTAGTATAGTGAAACAGGGGAACTATGGCTACACCTTC,CASSIVKQGNYGYTF
TRBV7-2,many,.,TRBJ2-7,TGTGCCAGCAGCTCTAGACGGGCCTACGAGCAGTACTTC,CASSSRRAYEQYF
TRBV4-1,.,.,TRBJ1-3,TGCGCCAGCAGCCAAGGTGAGGGAAGCTCTGGAAACACCATATATTTT,CASSQGEGSSGNTIYF
TRBV5-1,.,TRBD2,TRBJ2-5,TGCGCCAGCAGCCAACCAAATAGCGGGAGAGGCCAAGAGACCCAGTACTTC,CASSQPNSGRGQETQYF
TRBV12-3/TRBV12-4,few,.,TRBJ1-5,TGTGCCAGCAGTTACCGGGAGTCCCATCAGCCCCAGCATTTT,CASSYRESHQPQHF
TRBV24-1,.,.,TRBJ2-7,TGTGCCACCAGTGACGCGGGCTCCTACGAGCAGTACTTC,CATSDAGSYEQYF
TRBV20-1,few,.,TRBJ1-2,TGCAGTGCCAGTCGGCAGGGCAAAGGCTACACCTTC,CSASRQGKGYTF
TRBV7-9,.,TRBD1,TRBJ1-1,TGTGCCAGCAGCTACCCTCAGGGGGCCACCACTGAAGCTTTCTTT,CASSYPQGATTEAFF
TRBV12-3/TRBV12-4,many,TRBD1,TRBJ1-6,TGTGCCAGCAGTTTGCAGGGGGTTTCACCCCTCCACTTT,CASSLQGVSPLHF
TRBV5-1,.,TRBD1,TRBJ2-7,TGCGCCAGCAGCTTGGGGGACAGGGGAGACGAGCAGTACTTC,CASSLGDRGDEQYF
TRBV7-2,few,.,TRBJ2-3,TGTGCCAGCAGCTTGGCGGGACGAAGCACAGATACGCAGTATTTT,CASSLAGRSTDTQYF
TRBV12-3/TRBV12-4,many,TRBD1,TRBJ2-5,TGTGCCAGCAGTTTCTCAGGGGGCCGGGAGACCCAGTACTTC,CASSFSGGRETQYF
TRBV5-4,many,.,TRBJ2-1,TGTGCCAGCAGCTTTCACAGGGACAATGAGCAGTTCTTC,CASSFHRDNEQFF
TRBV29-1,many,.,TRBJ1-2,TGCAGCGTTGTGATACCTGGACTAGGAGGCTACACCTTC,CSVVIPGLGGYTF
TRBV29-1,few,.,TRBJ2-5,TGCAGCGTGAAGGACGGCCACAAGTACTTC,CSVKDGHKYF
TRBV21-1,few,.,TRBJ1-5,TGTGCCAGCAGCAAAATAGCCAGGGGGCTCTTCAATCAGCCCCAGCATTTT,CASSKIARGLFNQPQHF
TRBV4-2,many,.,TRBJ2-7,TGTGCCAGCAGAGGCGCCGGAAGAGAGCAGTACTTC,CASRGAGREQYF
TRBV30,few,.,TRBJ1-3,TGTGCCTGGAGTTGGTCTGGAAACACCATATATTTT,CAWSWSGNTIYF
TRBV20-1,.,TRBD2,TRBJ2-1,TGCAGTGCTAAGGAGGCGGGAGGGCCTGGGCAGTTCTTC,CSAKEAGGPGQFF
TRBV3-1,few,.,TRBJ2-1,TGTGCCAGCAGCCAAGACAGGTACAATGAGCAGTTCTTC,CASSQDRYNEQFF
TRBV6-6,many,.,TRBJ2-3,TGTGCCAGCACTCTACAGGGAGGGAGAGGAGATACGCAGTATTTT,CASTLQGGRGDTQYF